One and the same sample provided the 32 T cell receptor beta chains below, sequenced in a study of blood T cell repertoires in COVID-19. Sequencing used immunoSEQ multiplex PCR; TCRdb keeps in-frame clones, though not all of them. This sample has 95,000 to 110,000 clones; 70% to 90% occur once, and the top ten carry roughly 3%. Sequencing was done on a sample of peripheral blood. The origin of the receptors is a man aged 50 to 59 in a cohort sampled during active COVID-19.

The CDR3 DNA sequence: TGTGCCAGCAGCCAAGGAGGGCTCCACACAGATACGCAGTATTTT. Its protein is CASSQGGLHTDTQYF. The rearrangement uses TRBV4-2 and TRBJ2-3, with D perhaps TRBD2 (5 bases). The germline gives CDR1 LGHNA, CDR2 YNFKEQ. This CDR3 comprises 15 residues. Trimming left V 1 base short and J 2 bases short, with 10 bases between.

The chain carries TRBV28 and TRBJ1-5; 9 bases agree with TRBD1. The germline V gene encodes CDR1 MDHEN and CDR2 SYDVKM. The junction had 11 bases not matched to a gene; V was cut back by 7 bases and J by 7 bases. CDR3 length: 15 residues. CDR3 protein: CASTPRGQGGQPQHF. DNA of the CDR3: TGTGCCAGCACCCCAAGGGGACAGGGAGGACAGCCCCAGCATTTT.

The chain carries TRBV9 and TRBJ2-7; TRBD1 is a possible D gene (5 bases). Trimming left V 0 bases short and J 3 bases short, with 13 bases between. The CDR3 is 15 amino acids. Germline V lookup: CDR1 SGDLS, CDR2 YYNGEE. The CDR3 DNA sequence: TGTGCCAGCAGCGTAGAGCCAGGGAAAGGCTACGAGCAGTACTTC. It yields the protein CASSVEPGKGYEQYF.

A few counts support this clone. The V and J genes are TRBV5-3 and TRBJ2-2; 10 bases match TRBD1. TRBV5-3 is an ORF, with its function uncertain. The J segment lost 6 bases and the V segment lost 3 bases, leaving 11 bases of the junction unmatched. This CDR3 is 17 amino acids long. The CDR3 protein is CARSYLPTGGLAGELFF. DNA of the CDR3: TGTGCCAGAAGCTACCTACCGACAGGGGGCTTGGCCGGGGAGCTGTTTTTT.

The sample holds a few counts of this clone. The chain links TRBV15 to TRBJ2-1, with 7 bases matching TRBD1. CDR3 length: 13 residues. The trim removed 6 bases at V and 8 bases at J, leaving 7 bases unmatched. Germline V gene lookup returns CDR1 LNHNV and CDR2 YYDKDF (reference sequence). The CDR3 loop is CATSQYRGYEQFF. The CDR3 nucleotides are TGTGCCACCAGTCAGTACAGGGGTTATGAGCAGTTCTTC.

The gene calls are TRBV6-6 and TRBJ2-1; TRBD2 agrees at 12 bases. Germline CDR1 is MNHNY and CDR2 is SVGAGI (reference sequence). This CDR3 spans 19 amino acids. J lost 9 bases, V lost 5 bases, and 20 bases had no gene match. This chain's CDR3 is CASSPYSASGGAGSGEQFF. The DNA of the CDR3 is TGTGCCAGCAGTCCTTATTCCGCTAGCGGGGGGGCTGGGTCCGGTGAGCAGTTCTTC.

This clone was picked up one time. V and J are TRBV11-3 and TRBJ2-5; a weak D match, TRBD2 (5 bases). Germline V gene sequence: CDR1 SGHNT, CDR2 YENEEA. The CDR3 is 15 residues long. V was trimmed by 1 base and J by 4 bases, leaving 13 bases between them. This CDR3 is CASSLGSGNRETQYF. For the CDR3, the DNA is TGTGCCAGCAGCTTAGGTTCGGGAAACCGAGAGACCCAGTACTTC.

The chain carries TRBV5-5 and TRBJ1-3, with TRBD1 matching over 7 bases. CDR3 length: 15 residues. The germline V gene has CDR1 SGHKS and CDR2 YYEKEE (reference sequence). The ends lost 3 bases at V and 2 bases at J; junction bases unmatched: 5. The CDR3 region has the DNA TGTGCCAGCAGCTCAGGGACAGTGGCTGGAAACACCATATATTTT. Encoded protein: CASSSGTVAGNTIYF.

This clone has just a few counts. The chain uses TRBV5-6 and TRBJ1-2; possible D gene TRBD1, 5 bases. Germline CDR1 and CDR2: SGHDT and YYEEEE. The CDR3 consists of 15 residues. Trimming took 4 bases from V and 10 from J, leaving 23 bases between them. CDR3 region: CASSPTPGLRTDYTF. CDR3 coding DNA: TGTGCCAGCAGCCCCACGCCGGGACTCCGAACAGACTACACCTTC.

The gene calls are TRBV5-1 and TRBJ2-6, with D possibly TRBD2 on 7 matching bases. Trimming cost V 4 bases and J 2 bases, with 16 bases left between them. This CDR3 contains 17 residues. Germline V CDR1 and CDR2: SGHRS, YFSETQ. CDR3 coding DNA: TGCGCCAGCAGCCCCCTCCCGGGGGGCCCTGGGGCCAACGTCCTGACTTTC. This gives the protein CASSPLPGGPGANVLTF.

This chain connects TRBV10-3 to TRBJ1-1, with D possibly matching TRBD1 (6 bases). This CDR3 spans 13 amino acids. Trimming cost V 6 bases and J 1 base, with 9 bases left between them. The germline CDR1 and CDR2 sequences are ENHRY and SYGVKD. This CDR3 reads CAIRTGENTEAFF. DNA of the CDR3: TGTGCCATCAGGACAGGAGAGAACACTGAAGCTTTCTTT.

J is TRBJ1-1 and V is TRBV11-2; a weak D match, TRBD1 (6 bases). CDR1 SGHAT and CDR2 FQNNGV come from the germline V gene. V dropped 5 bases and J dropped 2 bases, with 15 bases sitting between them. The CDR3 sequence is 15 residues long. Here the CDR3 reads CASSPYRGGNTEAFF. DNA of the CDR3: TGTGCCAGCAGCCCATACCGAGGGGGAAACACTGAAGCTTTCTTT.

CDR3: CASSQALGARSYNEQFF. In nucleotides, the CDR3 is TGTGCCAGCAGCCAAGCCCTAGGGGCCCGCTCCTACAATGAGCAGTTCTTC. The chain joins TRBV14 to TRBJ2-1, with D perhaps TRBD1 (5 bases). This CDR3 region has 17 residues. Between the trimmed V and J ends, which lost 1 base and 0 bases, there was a span of 13 bases. CDR1 is SGHDN and CDR2 is FVKESK in the germline V gene. The variable domain in full, completed from reference TRBV14 and TRBJ2-1, reads EAGVTQFPSHSVIEKGQTVTLRCDPISGHDNLYWYRRVMGKEIKFLLHFVKESKQDESGMPNNRFLAERTGGTYSTLKVQPAELEDSGVYFCASSQALGARSYNEQFFGPGTRLTVL.

V and J are TRBV18 and TRBJ2-1; tentatively, D is TRBD1 (6 bases). Germline V gene lookup returns CDR1 KGHSH and CDR2 LQKENI. Trimming removed 3 bases from V and 0 bases from J, with 18 bases in between. The CDR3 spans 18 residues. The CDR3, as DNA: TGTGCCAGCTCACCTGCCTCCAGGGGTCTGGGCTCCTACAATGAGCAGTTCTTC. Translated: CASSPASRGLGSYNEQFF.

V gene TRBV7-9 combines with J gene TRBJ1-2, with 8 bases identical to TRBD1. Germline CDR1 is SEHNR and CDR2 is FQNEAQ (reference sequence). CDR3 length: 15 amino acids. V lost 5 bases and J lost 1; bases outside the gene matches: 6. The CDR3 spells CASSRTGQGNYGYTF. The DNA of the CDR3 is TGTGCCAGCAGCCGAACCGGACAGGGTAACTATGGCTACACCTTC.

The rearrangement joins TRBV28 to TRBJ2-7, with D possibly being TRBD1 (5 bases). The CDR3 runs to 12 residues. Trimming removed 4 bases at V and 4 bases at J, with 8 bases between. Germline V lookup: CDR1 MDHEN, CDR2 SYDVKM. Written as DNA, the CDR3 is TGTGCCAGCAGTTCTTACAGGTACGAGCAGTACGTC. It encodes CASSSYRYEQYV.

This chain links TRBV6-2 or TRBV6-3 with TRBJ2-5, with TRBD2 identical over 11 bases. The length of the CDR3 is 15 residues. Germline CDR1 and CDR2: MNHEY and SVGEGT. Trimming cost V 6 bases and J 2 bases; bases outside gene matches: 5. The CDR3 DNA reads as TGTGCCAGCAGCGAACTAGCGGGGGTGCAAGAGACCCAGTACTTC. The encoded protein is CASSELAGVQETQYF.

This clone was counted a single time. The V and J genes are TRBV18 and TRBJ2-5; TRBD2 is a possible D gene (6 bases). This CDR3 comprises 13 residues. With 2 bases removed from V and 5 bases from J, the gap between germline ends came to 9 bases. The germline gives CDR1 KGHSH, CDR2 LQKENI. The CDR3, as DNA: TGTGCCAGCTCACCAGATGGGGGGGAGACCCAGTACTTC. Its translation: CASSPDGGETQYF.

The gene calls are TRBV4-1 and TRBJ1-4; D is perhaps TRBD1 (6 bases). This CDR3 region has 15 residues. CDR1 is MGHRA, CDR2 YSYEKL, per germline. V was pared by 0 bases and J by 10 bases, with 15 bases between. In nucleotides, the CDR3 is TGCGCCAGCAGCCAAGATGGGGGGGGGCGGCGAAAACTGTTTTTT. Residues: CASSQDGGGRRKLFF.

The rearrangement joins TRBV2 to TRBJ1-1; 7 bases fit TRBD1. Germline lookup yields CDR1 SNHLY and CDR2 FYNNEI. V gave up 6 bases and J gave up 2 bases; unmatched junction bases: 9. The CDR3 totals 15 residues. CDR3 in amino acids: CASRPLRGGNTEAFF. The CDR3 nucleotides read TGTGCCAGCAGGCCCTTAAGAGGGGGCAACACTGAAGCTTTCTTT.

As to this clone: One end of the junction varies from germline; a read error may be responsible. This chain joins TRBV7-7 and TRBJ1-4; 9 bases line up with TRBD1. Germline CDR1 is SSHAT and CDR2 is FNYEAQ (reference sequence). The CDR3 totals 16 residues. CDR3: CASSLGLGQGSEKLFF. Here the CDR3 DNA reads TGTGCTAGCAGCTTAGGACTTGGACAGGGGTCTGAAAAACTGTTTTTT. The variable domain in full, completed from reference TRBV7-7 and TRBJ1-4, reads GAGVSQSPRYKVTKRGQDVTLRCDPISSHATLYWYQQALGQGPEFLTYFNYEAQPDKSGLPSDRFSAERPEGSISTLTIQRTEQRDSAMYRCASSLGLGQGSEKLFFGSGTQLSVL.

This chain links TRBV5-1 with TRBJ2-7; 11 positions match TRBD1. Germline assignment: CDR1 SGHRS and CDR2 YFSETQ. The CDR3 extends over 16 amino acids. V lost 0 bases to trimming and J lost 9 bases; unmatched junction nucleotides: 11. The CDR3 is CASSLGPEDRGRRQYV. The CDR3 DNA follows: TGCGCCAGCAGCTTGGGGCCGGAGGACAGGGGGCGTCGGCAGTACGTC.

The chain carries TRBV12-2 and TRBJ2-1; TRBD1 is taken as the D call from the table, unchecked against the DNA. TRBV12-2 is a pseudogene locus. The length of the CDR3 is 14 residues. The CDR3: CASRSVLSYNEQFF. The CDR3 bases are TGTGCAAGTCGTTCAGTTCTCTCCTACAATGAGCAGTTCTTC.

This clone was observed a handful of times. The chain joins TRBV30 to TRBJ2-2; D is unclear. Germline CDR1 reads GTSNPN; CDR2 reads SVGIG (reference sequence). V lost 1 base, J lost 0 bases, and 6 bases lay in between. CDR3 length: 14 residues. The CDR3 region is CAWSAFSNTGELFF. CDR3 sequence (DNA): TGTGCCTGGAGTGCTTTCTCGAACACCGGGGAGCTGTTTTTT.

The genes are TRBV24-1 and TRBJ2-2, with D possibly matching TRBD1 (5 bases). Trimming cost V 3 bases and J 6 bases, with 16 bases left between them. This CDR3 contains 16 residues. Germline CDR1 is KGHDR and CDR2 is SFDVKD. The CDR3 here is CATSDQGQATAGELFF. CDR3 DNA sequence: TGTGCCACCAGTGATCAAGGACAAGCCACTGCCGGGGAGCTGTTTTTT.

The chain joins TRBV4-2 to TRBJ2-1, with 13 nucleotides matching TRBD2. Per germline, CDR1 LGHNA and CDR2 YNFKEQ. V trimming: 5 bases; J trimming: 4 bases; junction bases outside the gene matches: 5. The CDR3 is 16 amino acids. In DNA form, the CDR3 reads TGTGCCAGCAGCACCCGGACTAGCGGGGGTTACAATGAGCAGTTCTTC. Translated: CASSTRTSGGYNEQFF.

This clone is termed medium-sized. The chain combines TRBV7-9 with TRBJ2-2, with unresolved D. The CDR3 has 14 amino acids. CDR1 is SEHNR, CDR2 FQNEAQ, per germline (reference sequence). Trimming took off 0 bases at V and 5 bases at J, with 7 bases between the two ends. The CDR3 here is CASSLARGTGELFF. Here the CDR3 DNA reads TGTGCCAGCAGCTTAGCGCGCGGTACCGGGGAGCTGTTTTTT. Supplemented by reference TRBV7-9 and TRBJ2-2, the full variable domain reads DTGVSQNPRHKITKRGQNVTFRCDPISEHNRLYWYRQTLGQGPEFLTYFQNEAQLEKSRLLSDRFSAERPKGSFSTLEIQRTEQGDSAMYLCASSLARGTGELFFGEGSRLTVL.

The V gene is TRBV6-6, the J gene TRBJ1-2; perhaps TRBD1 as D (5 bases). In germline, CDR1 is MNHNY, CDR2 SVGAGI (reference sequence). CDR3 length: 14 amino acids. V shed 0 bases and J shed 8 bases, with 13 bases lying between them. CDR3 amino acids: CASSYSGQGYGYTF. CDR3 DNA sequence: TGTGCCAGCAGTTACTCGGGTCAGGGTTACGGCTACACCTTC.

The J gene is TRBJ2-7, the V gene TRBV6-1; possible D gene TRBD1, 6 bases. CDR3 length: 14 amino acids. The germline V gene encodes CDR1 MNHNS and CDR2 SASEGT. V was clipped by 2 bases and J by 4 bases, with 12 bases between them. For the CDR3, the DNA is TGTGCCAGCAGTGAACTTTGGACAGATTACGAGCAGTACTTC. It encodes CASSELWTDYEQYF.

The genes are TRBV5-4 and TRBJ2-5; 12 nucleotides agree with TRBD2. J was trimmed by 5 bases and V by 3 bases; bases with no gene match: 5. The CDR3 length is 15 residues. Germline V lookup: CDR1 SGHNT, CDR2 YYREEE (reference sequence). In nucleotides, the CDR3 is TGTGCCAGCAGCTCATCTAGCGGGGGGGCGGAGACCCAGTACTTC. Translated, it gives CASSSSSGGAETQYF.

The CDR3 DNA is TGTGCCAGCAGCACCGGACTAGCGGGGAGGATTAGCACAGATACGCAGTATTTT. Its protein is CASSTGLAGRISTDTQYF. The chain links TRBV3-1 (or the pseudogene TRBV3-2) to TRBJ2-3; 12 nucleotides match TRBD2. The CDR3 spans 18 residues. V shed 5 bases and J 0 bases; nucleotides not matched to a gene: 9. Germline V CDR1 and CDR2: LGHDT, YNNKEL (reference sequence).

This clone was counted a few times. The chain carries TRBV4-2 and TRBJ1-2; 9 nucleotides agree with TRBD1. V was pared by 0 bases and J by 8 bases, with 10 bases of the junction left unmatched. CDR1 and CDR2 (germline): LGHNA, YNFKEQ. The CDR3 is 16 amino acids. CDR3 in DNA: TGTGCCAGCAGCCAAGATGGGAGGGACAGGGAGTTAGGCTACACCTTC. This sequence encodes CASSQDGRDRELGYTF.